This is a list of T cell receptor beta chains from one sample in a study of T cell responses to AZD1222 COVID-19 vaccine. Clones were read by immunoSEQ multiplex PCR, and TCRdb kept only the in-frame ones, dropping some. The sample has 150,000 to 200,000 clones, about 92% seen once. Sample: peripheral blood, taken on day 0 of AZD1222 vaccination. These receptors all stem from an adult in good health. Both conserved end residues are part of each CDR3. Fields, in order: CDR3 DNA, CDR3 protein, clone size, V gene, J gene, D gene. D genes are given only for firm matches. Not every row has a clone size; where given, it reads once, few, many or a size class.

DNA: TGTGCCAGCAGTTACACCAATCAGCCCCAGCATTTT; CDR3: CASSYTNQPQHF; size: .; V: TRBV27; J: TRBJ1-5; D: .
DNA: TGTGCCAGCAGTAGAGGCGGCTACAATGAGCAGTTCTTC; CDR3: CASSRGGYNEQFF; size: .; V: TRBV25-1; J: TRBJ2-1; D: .
DNA: TGTGCCAGCAGCTTAGCAATGGGGGAAGAAGCTTTCTTT; CDR3: CASSLAMGEEAFF; size: .; V: TRBV13; J: TRBJ1-1; D: .
DNA: TGTGCCAGCAGCGTGGGGGAACCGCCGGCCTTC; CDR3: CASSVGEPPAF; size: .; V: TRBV9; J: TRBJ1-2; D: .
DNA: TGTGCCAGCAGCCCTCGGGGGGCTGGTTCCTCCTACGAGCAGTACTTC; CDR3: CASSPRGAGSSYEQYF; size: .; V: TRBV3-1/TRBV3-2; J: TRBJ2-7; D: .
DNA: TGTGCCAGCAGCTTCAGCACCGGGACAGGGGTTTACAATGAGCAGTTCTTC; CDR3: CASSFSTGTGVYNEQFF; size: few; V: TRBV9; J: TRBJ2-1; D: TRBD1
DNA: TGCGCCAGCAGCATTGAAAGGGCCAACACTGAAGCTTTCTTT; CDR3: CASSIERANTEAFF; size: once; V: TRBV5-1; J: TRBJ1-1; D: .
DNA: TGTGCCAGCAGCTTAGCGTACGTCGCGACGTGGGGAAACACCATATATTTT; CDR3: CASSLAYVATWGNTIYF; size: .; V: TRBV7-8; J: TRBJ1-3; D: .
DNA: TGTGCCAGCAGTGCCGGAGTGTATGGCTACACCTTC; CDR3: CASSAGVYGYTF; size: .; V: TRBV2; J: TRBJ1-2; D: .
DNA: TGTGCCAGCAGTTACTCGGAAGTTAATTCACCCCTCCACTTT; CDR3: CASSYSEVNSPLHF; size: .; V: TRBV6-2/TRBV6-3; J: TRBJ1-6; D: .
DNA: TGTGCCAGCAGCTTTGGGAGTGGGGGGAATGAAAAACTGTTTTTT; CDR3: CASSFGSGGNEKLFF; size: .; V: TRBV5-4; J: TRBJ1-4; D: .
DNA: TGTGCCAGGGAACAGGGGAACACTGAAGCTTTCTTT; CDR3: CAREQGNTEAFF; size: .; V: TRBV12-3/TRBV12-4; J: TRBJ1-1; D: .
DNA: TGTGCCAGCAGCTTAGAAACAGGGCTCACTGAAGCTTTCTTT; CDR3: CASSLETGLTEAFF; size: .; V: TRBV5-4; J: TRBJ1-1; D: .
DNA: TGTGCCAGCAGCCCTCGGATCGACAGGAGGGGCTATGGCTACACCTTC; CDR3: CASSPRIDRRGYGYTF; size: .; V: TRBV9; J: TRBJ1-2; D: .
DNA: TGTGCCAGCAGCCAGGGGGGTGGCTACACCTTC; CDR3: CASSQGGGYTF; size: .; V: TRBV5-6; J: TRBJ1-2; D: TRBD1
DNA: TGTGCCAGCGGACTAGCGGGGGGTAGCTCCTACAATGAGCAGTTCTTC; CDR3: CASGLAGGSSYNEQFF; size: once; V: TRBV7-8; J: TRBJ2-1; D: TRBD2
DNA: TGTGCCTGGAGTGTAACCCAAAAAACCGGTTTCTTC; CDR3: CAWSVTQKTGFF; size: .; V: TRBV30; J: TRBJ2-1; D: .
DNA: TGTGCCAGCAGTTACAGCCAGGGAGGTAACTATGGCTACACCTTC; CDR3: CASSYSQGGNYGYTF; size: .; V: TRBV6-6; J: TRBJ1-2; D: .
DNA: TGTGCCAGTAGTACGGGACAGGTCACCGGGGAGCTGTTTTTT; CDR3: CASSTGQVTGELFF; size: .; V: TRBV19; J: TRBJ2-2; D: TRBD1
DNA: TGTGCCAGCAGTGATAACACCGGGGAGCTGTTTTTT; CDR3: CASSDNTGELFF; size: few; V: TRBV7-9; J: TRBJ2-2; D: .
DNA: TGTGCCAGCAGCTTACAATTGAGCCAAGAGACCCAGTACTTC; CDR3: CASSLQLSQETQYF; size: .; V: TRBV11-1; J: TRBJ2-5; D: .
DNA: TGTGCCAGCAGCGCAAGGGACAGCTCGTTTAACTATGGCTACACCTTC; CDR3: CASSARDSSFNYGYTF; size: .; V: TRBV9; J: TRBJ1-2; D: TRBD1
DNA: TGTGCCAGCTCACCTCCAGGGGGGAGTGAAAAACTGTTTTTT; CDR3: CASSPPGGSEKLFF; size: .; V: TRBV18; J: TRBJ1-4; D: TRBD1
DNA: TGTGCCAGCTCACCACTCAACATGAGGGAAAAACTGTTTTTT; CDR3: CASSPLNMREKLFF; size: .; V: TRBV18; J: TRBJ1-4; D: .
DNA: TGTGCCAGCAGCTCAGGGTCAGGGGACACCGGGGAGCTGTTTTTT; CDR3: CASSSGSGDTGELFF; size: .; V: TRBV25-1; J: TRBJ2-2; D: .
DNA: TGTGCCAGCAGCATTAGGACGGGGGGGGAAACAGATACGCAGTATTTT; CDR3: CASSIRTGGETDTQYF; size: .; V: TRBV7-2; J: TRBJ2-3; D: TRBD2
DNA: TGTGCCATCAGGCCCATAACCGAGAACACCATATATTTT; CDR3: CAIRPITENTIYF; size: .; V: TRBV10-3; J: TRBJ1-3; D: .
DNA: TGTGCCAGCAGCCAAGGGACAGGGATTGGGAACACTGAAGCTTTCTTT; CDR3: CASSQGTGIGNTEAFF; size: .; V: TRBV14; J: TRBJ1-1; D: TRBD1
DNA: TGTGCCAGCAGCCCCTGGGAGGGGTATGGCTACACCTTC; CDR3: CASSPWEGYGYTF; size: .; V: TRBV3-1/TRBV3-2; J: TRBJ1-2; D: .
DNA: TGTGCCTGGAGTGTGCAGGGGCTTGGGAACACTGAAGCTTTCTTT; CDR3: CAWSVQGLGNTEAFF; size: .; V: TRBV30; J: TRBJ1-1; D: .
DNA: TGTGCCAGCAGCCTCCGGGGGGCTAGCGGGGTTACGGATGAGCAGTTCTTC; CDR3: CASSLRGASGVTDEQFF; size: .; V: TRBV9; J: TRBJ2-1; D: TRBD2
DNA: TGTGCCAGCAGCAAAGTACTAGCGGGAGTTTCCTACAATGAGCAGTTCTTC; CDR3: CASSKVLAGVSYNEQFF; size: .; V: TRBV21-1; J: TRBJ2-1; D: .
DNA: TGTGCCAGTAGTATTAAGCCCAACTATGGCTACACCTTC; CDR3: CASSIKPNYGYTF; size: .; V: TRBV19; J: TRBJ1-2; D: .
DNA: TGTGCCAGCAGCCAAGTTAAGGTTGAGCAGTTCTTC; CDR3: CASSQVKVEQFF; size: .; V: TRBV3-1/TRBV3-2; J: TRBJ2-1; D: .
DNA: TGCAGCGTTGAAGATCAAAGCCGGGAAGCTTTCTTT; CDR3: CSVEDQSREAFF; size: few; V: TRBV29-1; J: TRBJ1-1; D: .
DNA: TGTGCCAGCAGGACCGGGTACAGGGCGTCGGGCTACACCTTC; CDR3: CASRTGYRASGYTF; size: .; V: TRBV2; J: TRBJ1-2; D: .
DNA: TGTGCCAGCAGCTCTCAGGGGGCGTCTAAGGCTGAAGCTTTCTTT; CDR3: CASSSQGASKAEAFF; size: .; V: TRBV7-3; J: TRBJ1-1; D: TRBD1
DNA: TGTGCCAGCAGCCGGGGGTTTGAATTGGTAGCGCTCAACTATGGCTACACCTTC; CDR3: CASSRGFELVALNYGYTF; size: .; V: TRBV4-2; J: TRBJ1-2; D: .
DNA: TGTGCCAGTTCCTTCCAAAAGAACACTGAAGCTTTCTTT; CDR3: CASSFQKNTEAFF; size: .; V: TRBV6-4; J: TRBJ1-1; D: .
DNA: TGTGCCAGCAGTCCCAACTACGAGCAGTACTTC; CDR3: CASSPNYEQYF; size: .; V: TRBV2; J: TRBJ2-7; D: .
DNA: TGTGCCAGCAGTTACTCGACAGCTCGCGGGGACCCCCACGGGACAGATACGCAGTATTTT; CDR3: CASSYSTARGDPHGTDTQYF; size: .; V: TRBV6-2/TRBV6-3; J: TRBJ2-3; D: .
DNA: TGTGCCAGCAGCTCAACGACTAGCGGGAGAGGCAATGAGCAGTTCTTC; CDR3: CASSSTTSGRGNEQFF; size: .; V: TRBV7-9; J: TRBJ2-1; D: TRBD2
DNA: TGTGCCAGCAGCCCTATTCATAATTCACCCCTCCACTTT; CDR3: CASSPIHNSPLHF; size: .; V: TRBV14; J: TRBJ1-6; D: .
DNA: TGTGCCAGCAGTCCTTATTCAGGACTAGCGGGACGAACAGATACGCAGTATTTT; CDR3: CASSPYSGLAGRTDTQYF; size: .; V: TRBV13; J: TRBJ2-3; D: TRBD2
DNA: TGTGCCAGCAGTTATTGGTCAGAGAGCTCCTACAATGAGCAGTTCTTC; CDR3: CASSYWSESSYNEQFF; size: .; V: TRBV6-5; J: TRBJ2-1; D: .
DNA: TGTGCCAGCAGCTTAGGGCAACGGGGGAGGCAGTCGGCTTTCTTT; CDR3: CASSLGQRGRQSAFF; size: .; V: TRBV7-2; J: TRBJ1-1; D: .
DNA: TGTGCCACCCAGACATGGGACACTGAAGCTTTCTTT; CDR3: CATQTWDTEAFF; size: .; V: TRBV11-2; J: TRBJ1-1; D: .
DNA: TGTGCCAGCAGCTCCCTAGTCGATCTTGCGAACACTGAAGCTTTCTTT; CDR3: CASSSLVDLANTEAFF; size: .; V: TRBV7-7; J: TRBJ1-1; D: .
DNA: TGTGCCAGCAGCTTAGGCCAGCGCTTAGAGACCCAGTACTTC; CDR3: CASSLGQRLETQYF; size: .; V: TRBV7-2; J: TRBJ2-5; D: .
DNA: TGTGCCAGCAGCCCAGGAATAGGAAACACCATATATTTT; CDR3: CASSPGIGNTIYF; size: .; V: TRBV7-3; J: TRBJ1-3; D: .
DNA: TGTGCCAGCAGCTCTTCAGACTACAATGAGCAGTTCTTC; CDR3: CASSSSDYNEQFF; size: .; V: TRBV7-7; J: TRBJ2-1; D: .
DNA: TGTGCCAGCAGCCAGGGTTCGGATATCGGTGAAGCTTTCTTT; CDR3: CASSQGSDIGEAFF; size: .; V: TRBV3-1/TRBV3-2; J: TRBJ1-1; D: .